These 5 T cell receptor beta chains originate from one sample sequenced in a study of spatial heterogeneity in lung cancer. TCRdb reanalysed the 5' RACE reads using MiXCR and keeps one entry per CDR3 protein. This sample has 45,000 to 65,000 distinct CDR3 sequences; under 7.5% occur once, and the top ten carry 2.5% to 3%. Time point meaning: sample taken at primary tumor resection. Extraction of whole RNA from tumor, nontumor lung or frozen PBMC preceded unsorted sequencing. Material: PBMCs, obtained at surgery. These receptors were obtained from a female donor with early-stage non-small cell lung cancer.

This clonotype has at least ten counts. The rearrangement links TRBV9 to TRBJ2-3, with D unresolved. The length of the CDR3 is 13 residues. Germline V lookup: CDR1 SGDLS, CDR2 YYNGEE. V gave up 6 bases and J gave up 3 bases, with 11 bases separating them. The CDR3 here is CASKKQNTDTQYF. In nucleotides, the CDR3 is TGTGCCAGCAAGAAACAGAATACAGATACGCAGTATTTT.

Ten or more counts support this clonotype. The V gene is TRBV29-1, the J gene TRBJ2-1; either TRBD1 or TRBD2 may fit D (6 bases each). Germline V gene sequence: CDR1 SQVTM, CDR2 ANQGSEA. The V and J ends lost 7 bases and 0 bases respectively, with 16 bases between them. The CDR3 consists of 15 residues. The CDR3 here is CSARDTISSYNEQFF. The DNA for the CDR3 is TGCAGCGCGCGGGACACGATAAGCTCCTACAATGAGCAGTTCTTC.

This clonotype was seen many times. The chain carries TRBV11-2 and TRBJ2-7, with D unresolved. Trimming shortened V by 3 bases and J by 0 bases, and 9 bases separated the two germline ends. CDR1 and CDR2 (germline): SGHAT, FQNNGV. The CDR3 is 14 amino acids. Here the CDR3 reads CASSFSGNSYEQYF. CDR3 nucleotides: TGTGCCAGCAGCTTCAGTGGAAACTCCTACGAGCAGTACTTC.

This clonotype was detected ten times or more. The chain carries TRBV7-2 and TRBJ2-3; 10 bases line up with TRBD2. Unmatched junction bases numbered 11, after V lost 5 bases and J lost 9 bases. The CDR3 length is 15 residues. Per the germline V gene, CDR1 is SGHTA and CDR2 is FQGNSA. CDR3 loop: CASSVRLAGVDTQYF. In nucleotides, the CDR3 is TGTGCCAGCAGCGTACGACTAGCGGGCGTCGACACGCAGTATTTT.

This clonotype has ten or more counts. V and J are TRBV28 and TRBJ2-3; TRBD1 matches at 7 bases. The V segment lost 4 bases and the J segment 1 base; nucleotides outside the gene matches: 5. Looked up from germline, CDR1 is MDHEN and CDR2 is SYDVKM. This CDR3 is built from 15 residues. In DNA, the CDR3 is TGTGCCAGCAGTTGGACAGGCGCCGGCACAGATACGCAGTATTTT. It codes for CASSWTGAGTDTQYF.